This T cell receptor (beta chain) was identified in a study of T cells after yellow fever vaccination. Study-wide findings and caveats: The secondary T-cell response peaked on day 5, not day 15, but was weaker.

CDR1 is DFQATT, CDR2 SNEGSKA, per germline (reference sequence). Trimming at V came to 3 bases and at J to 8 bases, leaving 11 bases not matched to a gene. CDR3 length: 15 amino acids. TCRdb re-called the 5' RACE reads with MiXCR, one entry per CDR3 protein. This repertoire shows some 420,000 distinct CDR3 sequences, roughly a sixth found once; its top ten account for over 15%. Only a few counts were recorded for this clonotype. Its specificity is not known. The sample consisted of PBMCs, taken before the yellow fever booster vaccination. This TCR came from a man younger than 30 who received the YFV17D yellow fever vaccine. The V gene is TRBV20-1, the J gene TRBJ2-1, with 9 nucleotides matching TRBD2. In DNA, the CDR3 is TGCAGTGCTAGTCTCCGGGGGACTAGCTTCCATGAGCAGTTCTTC. Its translation: CSASLRGTSFHEQFF.